The rows below give T cell receptor beta chains drawn from one sample of a study of human T cells and chemical hapten exposure. TCRdb redid the calling of the RACE reads with MiXCR, one entry per CDR3 protein. The table has 330,000 or so distinct CDR3 sequences, around 6% seen once. The specimen was whole blood, collected in connection with sensitization to the hapten diphenylcyclopropenone (DPC). Receptors originate from a woman aged 18-29 years with alopecia areata. Some clones in this sample may be carry-over from other donors' samples. The CDR3 runs from the conserved cysteine through the conserved F or W.

J: TRBJ1-4
length: 16
V: TRBV6-6
CDR3: CASSYSKVATNEKLFF

J: TRBJ1-5
length: 17
V: TRBV6-1
CDR3: CASSENRAYDFNQPQHF

J: TRBJ2-3
length: 15
V: TRBV6-2/TRBV6-3
CDR3: CASLRWSSGTDTQYF

J: TRBJ2-1
length: 13
V: TRBV11-2
CDR3: CASSLYNRNEQFF

J: TRBJ1-5
length: 14
V: TRBV6-6
CDR3: CASSHDRGSQPQHF

J: TRBJ2-2
length: 17
V: TRBV7-9
CDR3: CASSTRQGPANTGELFF

J: TRBJ2-7
length: 15
V: TRBV25-1
CDR3: CASGGLAGSPWEQYF

J: TRBJ2-1
length: 16
V: TRBV7-2
CDR3: CASSHGSGGPSNEQFF

J: TRBJ2-3
length: 15
V: TRBV12-3/TRBV12-4
CDR3: CASSGLSINTDTQYF

J: TRBJ2-3
length: 14
V: TRBV6-1
CDR3: CASSEVGGLDTQYF

J: TRBJ2-7
length: 14
V: TRBV29-1
CDR3: CSVVIRSRGNEQYF

J: TRBJ2-2
length: 14
V: TRBV4-3
CDR3: CASRTELNTGELFF

J: TRBJ2-1
length: 15
V: TRBV12-3/TRBV12-4
CDR3: CASSIGQREYNEQFF

J: TRBJ1-6
length: 13
V: TRBV29-1
CDR3: CSVKGPGSAPLHF

J: TRBJ2-5
length: 11
V: TRBV12-3/TRBV12-4
CDR3: CASSGSETQYF

J: TRBJ1-4
length: 13
V: TRBV27
CDR3: CASSFSGTEKLFF

J: TRBJ2-2
length: 15
V: TRBV11-3
CDR3: CASSPSGLYTGELFF

J: TRBJ1-3
length: 14
V: TRBV6-5
CDR3: CASRPPYSGNTIYF

J: TRBJ1-6
length: 16
V: TRBV4-1
CDR3: CASSQVIQGGDSPLHF

J: TRBJ1-3
length: 16
V: TRBV4-2
CDR3: CASSQGIGDIGNTIYF

J: TRBJ2-5
length: 14
V: TRBV7-2
CDR3: CASSPDRFQETQYF

J: TRBJ1-3
length: 18
V: TRBV24-1
CDR3: CATSELGCSSLSGNTIYF

J: TRBJ1-5
length: 15
V: TRBV28
CDR3: CASSLTQGANQPQHF

J: TRBJ2-5
length: 12
V: TRBV10-3
CDR3: CATGREKETQYF

J: TRBJ1-6
length: 16
V: TRBV18
CDR3: CASSPSGGTYNSPLHF

J: TRBJ2-1
length: 16
V: TRBV12-3/TRBV12-4
CDR3: CASSSPGTVLYNEQFF

J: TRBJ1-1
length: 14
V: TRBV6-2/TRBV6-3
CDR3: CASRLRSSNTEAFF